The rows below give T cell receptor beta chains drawn from one sample of a study of OX40 agonist ivuxolimab in advanced cancers. Here immunoSEQ multiplex PCR was the method, and the copy in TCRdb shows in-frame clones only, minus some. Among approximately 17,000 clones, around 83% were seen once, and the ten largest hold about 0.68%. The sample in question was CD4+ or CD8+ T cells sorted from blood, obtained in a trial of the OX40 agonist ivuxolimab. These receptors all stem from an adult with an advanced solid tumor such as melanoma, head and neck, liver or kidney cancer. The CDR3 runs from the conserved cysteine through the conserved F or W. A D gene is named only where the DNA matches it firmly.

j_call v_call d_call cdr3_length cdr3_nt cdr3_aa
TRBJ2-1 TRBV6-1 NA 13 TGTGCCAGCAGTGTACAGGGTGGAGGTGAGCAGTTCTTC CASSVQGGGEQFF
TRBJ2-2 TRBV19 NA 14 TGTGCCACCCATAGGGGAGGATACACCGGGGAGCTGTTTTTT CATHRGGYTGELFF
TRBJ2-1 TRBV14 NA 15 TGTGCCAGCAGCCAAGAGGGGGTTAGCGGCCATGAGCAGTTCTTC CASSQEGVSGHEQFF
TRBJ1-5 TRBV5-8 NA 13 TGTGCCAGCAGCTCAACGCAGGGGCAGCCCCAGCATTTT CASSSTQGQPQHF
TRBJ2-1 TRBV5-6 NA 14 TGTGCCAGCAGCGGGGACATAGACTACAATGAGCAGTTCTTC CASSGDIDYNEQFF
TRBJ2-7 TRBV6-1 NA 14 TGTGCCAGCAGTGATTACGACAGACCCTACGAGCAGTACTTC CASSDYDRPYEQYF
TRBJ2-6 TRBV15 TRBD1 21 TGTGCCACCAGCAGTTACCGGGACAGGGGAATGAGGACCTCTGGGGCCAACGTCCTGACTTTC CATSSYRDRGMRTSGANVLTF
TRBJ2-1 TRBV7-9 NA 15 TGTGCCAGCAGCTTACGTAGATTGGGCACCAATGAGCAGTTCTTC CASSLRRLGTNEQFF
TRBJ2-5 TRBV5-1 TRBD2 15 TGCGCCAGCAGCTTCGGCGGGGGGGCAGGTGAGACCCAGTACTTC CASSFGGGAGETQYF
TRBJ2-5 TRBV5-1 TRBD2 17 TGCGCCAGCAGCTTGGCCGGGAGGGGAACCCCCCAAGAGACCCAGTACTTC CASSLAGRGTPQETQYF
TRBJ2-6 TRBV19 TRBD1 20 TGTGCCAGTAGTATGATTCTCGACAGGGGGGCCTGGCCTGGGGCCAACGTCCTGACTTTC CASSMILDRGAWPGANVLTF
TRBJ1-4 TRBV16 NA 16 TGTGCCAGCAGCCAGGCCGACAGGTCAACTAATGAAAAACTGTTTTTT CASSQADRSTNEKLFF